The T cell receptor beta chain described here comes from a study of blood T cell repertoires in COVID-19. In the study overall: PBMCs, B-cell-depleted T cells, or T cells were the source of the cDNA or gDNA that made up the material.

Germline V lookup: CDR1 LNHDA, CDR2 SQIVND (reference sequence). With 4 bases removed from V and 10 bases from J, the gap between germline ends came to 17 bases. The CDR3 has 15 residues. This clone was observed a few times. In the original analysis: Nucleated cell number was recorded as an estimate derived from reference gene primer amplification. Assay used: immunoSEQ multiplex PCR; TCRdb lists only in-frame clones, some missing. The V and J calls and clone size are taken from that table; D and trimming were inferred from the DNA. The sample includes about 110,000 clones, 72% of them seen just once.

This receptor was obtained from a woman aged 60-70 years with acute or convalescent COVID-19. The chain is built from TRBV19 and TRBJ1-6; D perhaps matches TRBD1 (6 bases). Input material: peripheral blood. The CDR3 loop is CASSTTPGQESPLHF. The CDR3 nucleotides are TGTGCCAGTAGTACCACACCGGGACAAGAGTCACCCCTCCACTTT.